These 21 T cell receptor beta chains were sequenced from one sample in a study of T-cell memory formation after mild COVID-19. TCRdb reprocessed the 5' RACE reads with MiXCR, giving one entry per CDR3 protein. In the table there are a few hundred thousand distinct CDR3 sequences, roughly 20% of which are singletons. Sequencing was done on a sample of PBMCs or a T cell subset sorted from them (not recorded which). The receptors shown here come from an adult woman who had mild COVID-19 (a few samples of this study predate the infection). Cell type and time point are not known.

This sequence joins TRBV3-1 and TRBJ2-1; 10 bases line up with TRBD2. This CDR3 is built from 15 residues. V lost 0 bases to trimming and J lost 7 bases; unmatched junction nucleotides: 3. Germline V gene lookup returns CDR1 LGHDT and CDR2 YNNKEL (reference sequence). The CDR3 DNA follows: TGTGCCAGCAGCCAAGAACTAGCGGGACGGAATGAGCAGTTCTTC. This encodes CASSQELAGRNEQFF.

In this sample, this clonotype turned up many times. The chain carries TRBV9 and TRBJ1-4; D not resolved. The V end was cut by 0 bases, the J end by 1 base, with 4 bases between. Germline values: CDR1 SGDLS, CDR2 YYNGEE. The CDR3 runs 14 residues. The CDR3 region is CASSVDETNEKLFF. The CDR3 nucleotides read TGTGCCAGCAGCGTAGACGAAACTAATGAAAAACTGTTTTTT.

The rearrangement joins TRBV9 to TRBJ2-7; tentatively, D is TRBD1 or TRBD2 (5 bases each). The CDR3 extends over 14 amino acids. Germline loops: CDR1 SGDLS, CDR2 YYNGEE. V was shortened by 2 bases and J by 2 bases, with 11 bases between the two germline ends. The CDR3 sequence is CASSVGTTTYEQYF. The CDR3 nucleotides are TGTGCCAGCAGCGTGGGGACGACCACCTACGAGCAGTACTTC. The whole variable domain, filled in from reference TRBV9 and TRBJ2-7, reads DSGVTQTPKHLITATGQRVTLRCSPRSGDLSVYWYQQSLDQGLQFLIQYYNGEERAKGNILERFSAQQFPDLHSELNLSSLELGDSALYFCASSVGTTTYEQYFGPGTRLTVT.

The gene calls are TRBV11-2 and TRBJ2-3; 9 bases agree with TRBD2. The CDR3 runs to 18 residues. Germline-derived CDR1 and CDR2 are SGHAT and FQNNGV. Trimming removed 1 base from V and 2 bases from J; junction bases left unmatched: 10. In DNA form, the CDR3 reads TGTGCCAGCAGCTTAGGTTCCGTGACTAGCGGAACCACAGATACGCAGTATTTT. Its protein product is CASSLGSVTSGTTDTQYF.

The chain uses TRBV7-2 and TRBJ1-2; 9 nucleotides align to TRBD1. The CDR3 consists of 17 residues. The J segment lost 6 bases and the V segment lost 6 bases, leaving 17 bases of the junction unmatched. The germline gives CDR1 SGHTA, CDR2 FQGNSA. The CDR3 DNA reads as TGTGCCAGCAGATTAAGACAGGGGGAATCTCCCTTGGATGGCTACACCTTC. Translation: CASRLRQGESPLDGYTF.

This clonotype was seen at least ten times. The genes are TRBV6-2 or TRBV6-3 and TRBJ2-1; unclear D gene. Germline V CDR1 and CDR2: MNHEY, SVGEGT. V was cut by 3 bases and J by 3 bases, with 18 bases left in between. The CDR3 spans 17 residues. The CDR3 nucleotides read TGTGCCAGCAGTTATTCCCGGGCCACCTCGCTCTACAATGAGCAGTTCTTC. This gives the protein CASSYSRATSLYNEQFF.

The chain joins TRBV10-3 to TRBJ2-7; no reliable D call. The germline CDR1 and CDR2 sequences are ENHRY and SYGVKD. V was cut by 4 bases and J by 3 bases, with 13 bases left in between. The CDR3 loop spans 14 amino acids. The CDR3 protein is CAISGASNLYEQYF. The CDR3 DNA sequence: TGTGCCATCAGTGGGGCGTCCAACCTCTACGAGCAGTACTTC.

This clonotype came up a few times. CDR3 nucleotides: TGTGCCAGCAGCTTAGCGGCAGACCATACCTACGAGCAGTACTTC. Translated: CASSLAADHTYEQYF. The chain carries TRBV7-8 and TRBJ2-7; no clear D gene. Germline loops: CDR1 SGHVS, CDR2 FQNEAQ. The CDR3 contains 15 residues. The ends were cut back, 0 bases at V and 2 bases at J, with 11 bases in the middle.

The chain carries TRBV2 and TRBJ1-1, with a weak D call TRBD1 (5 bases). V dropped 3 bases and J dropped 5 bases, with 16 bases sitting between them. Germline CDR1 SNHLY, CDR2 FYNNEI. The CDR3 contains 15 residues. CDR3 in amino acids: CASSDQGPGRTEAFF. CDR3 DNA sequence: TGTGCCAGCAGTGACCAAGGGCCGGGGCGGACTGAAGCTTTCTTT.

This clonotype came up a few times. The V gene is TRBV24-1, the J gene TRBJ2-2, with a tentative D call TRBD2 (7 bases). Per germline, CDR1 KGHDR and CDR2 SFDVKD. This CDR3 spans 16 amino acids. Trimming shortened V by 4 bases and J by 0 bases, and 11 bases separated the two germline ends. In nucleotides, the CDR3 is TGTGCCACCAGTGACCCGGGGGGCGCGAACACCGGGGAGCTGTTTTTT. This encodes CATSDPGGANTGELFF.

This clonotype was counted only a few times. The chain recombines TRBV6-5 with TRBJ2-1; 8 bases match TRBD2. This CDR3 is built from 17 residues. J was trimmed by 0 bases and V by 2 bases; bases with no gene match: 6. In germline, CDR1 is MNHEY, CDR2 SVGAGI. The CDR3 DNA reads TGTGCCAGCAGTTACCTAGCGGGCGACAGCTCCTACAATGAGCAGTTCTTC. Translating it yields CASSYLAGDSSYNEQFF.

This chain's CDR3 is CSARPGGVYSNQPQHF. As DNA, the CDR3 is TGCAGTGCTAGACCCGGAGGGGTATATAGCAATCAGCCCCAGCATTTT. V is TRBV20-1 and J is TRBJ1-5, with D possibly matching TRBD1 (5 bases). The germline gives CDR1 DFQATT, CDR2 SNEGSKA (reference sequence). The CDR3 spans 16 residues. Trimming pared 2 bases from V and 0 bases from J, leaving 14 bases between.

This clonotype was seen a handful of times. The chain links TRBV12-3 or TRBV12-4 to TRBJ1-5; D gene ambiguous. CDR3 length: 15 residues. Deletions cut 0 bases from V and 1 base from J, with 7 bases between. The CDR3 DNA follows: TGTGCCAGCAGTTTAGCGCGGTACAGCAATCAGCCCCAGCATTTT. This translates into CASSLARYSNQPQHF.

This chain joins TRBV2 and TRBJ2-5, with TRBD2 matching 11 bases. CDR3 length: 16 residues. Looked up from germline, CDR1 is SNHLY and CDR2 is FYNNEI. V lost 1 base, J lost 2 bases, and 3 bases stayed unmatched. The CDR3 sequence is CASSEGLAGSQETQYF. CDR3 bases: TGTGCCAGCAGTGAAGGACTAGCGGGGTCACAAGAGACCCAGTACTTC. Supplemented by reference TRBV2 and TRBJ2-5, the full variable domain reads EPEVTQTPSHQVTQMGQEVILRCVPISNHLYFYWYRQILGQKVEFLVSFYNNEISEKSEIFDDQFSVERPDGSNFTLKIRSTKLEDSAMYFCASSEGLAGSQETQYFGPGTRLLVL.

This clonotype was recorded a few times. The chain recombines TRBV5-6 with TRBJ2-5; 7 nucleotides line up with TRBD1. V trimming: 4 bases; J trimming: 5 bases; junction bases outside the gene matches: 8. This CDR3 has 14 amino acids. The germline V gene encodes CDR1 SGHDT and CDR2 YYEEEE. CDR3 nucleotides: TGTGCCAGCAGCGCCCAAGGGGGCCGGGAGACCCAGTACTTC. Translated, it gives CASSAQGGRETQYF.

This clonotype was picked up a small number of times. The chain links TRBV15 to TRBJ1-1, with D unclear. Germline V gives CDR1 LNHNV, CDR2 YYDKDF (reference sequence). The V and J ends lost 8 bases and 1 base respectively, with 11 bases between them. This CDR3 has 13 amino acids. The CDR3 loop reads CATSGVGNTEAFF. The DNA for the CDR3 is TGTGCCACCTCCGGGGTCGGGAACACTGAAGCTTTCTTT.

This clonotype was seen at least ten times. The chain has TRBV6-5 and TRBJ2-1; possibly TRBD1 or TRBD2 for D (5 bases each). CDR3 length: 14 residues. Trimming took 7 bases from V and 3 from J, leaving 13 bases between them. Germline V lookup: CDR1 MNHEY, CDR2 SVGAGI. The DNA for the CDR3 is TGTGCCAGCACCCCACGGGGCAGCTACAATGAGCAGTTCTTC. Encoded protein: CASTPRGSYNEQFF.

This chain connects TRBV5-1 to TRBJ2-7; D may be TRBD1 (6 bases). V was pared by 3 bases and J by 1 base, with 14 bases between. The CDR3 extends over 15 amino acids. The germline gives CDR1 SGHRS, CDR2 YFSETQ. The CDR3 loop is CASSSGQTMSYEQYF. CDR3 sequence (DNA): TGCGCCAGCAGCTCCGGACAGACCATGTCCTACGAGCAGTACTTC.

This clonotype showed up many times. V usage is TRBV24-1 and J usage is TRBJ2-1, with TRBD2 matching 13 bases. Germline-derived CDR1 and CDR2 are KGHDR and SFDVKD. The CDR3 sequence is 18 residues long. Losses at the gene ends were 3 bases for V and 4 bases for J; bases not matched to a gene: 8. The CDR3 is CATSDPSRTSGSYNEQFF. CDR3 bases: TGTGCCACCAGTGATCCAAGCCGGACTAGCGGGAGTTACAATGAGCAGTTCTTC.

This clonotype was seen only a few times. The rearrangement joins TRBV2 to TRBJ2-7; D may correspond to TRBD1 or TRBD2 (6 bases each). Germline assignment: CDR1 SNHLY and CDR2 FYNNEI. The length of the CDR3 is 15 residues. Trimming removed 2 bases at V and 2 bases at J, with 13 bases between. CDR3 residues: CASSESPGAAYEQYF. In DNA form, the CDR3 reads TGTGCCAGCAGTGAATCTCCGGGGGCTGCCTACGAGCAGTACTTC.

This chain's CDR3 is CASSLILPGTSPETQYF. The CDR3 coding sequence is TGTGCCAGCAGCCTTATTCTCCCTGGGACTAGCCCAGAGACCCAGTACTTC. The chain links TRBV7-9 to TRBJ2-5, with 9 bases aligning to TRBD2. Germline V gene data show CDR1 as SEHNR and CDR2 as FQNEAQ (reference sequence). V gave up 5 bases and J gave up 4 bases; unmatched junction bases: 14. This CDR3 region has 17 residues.